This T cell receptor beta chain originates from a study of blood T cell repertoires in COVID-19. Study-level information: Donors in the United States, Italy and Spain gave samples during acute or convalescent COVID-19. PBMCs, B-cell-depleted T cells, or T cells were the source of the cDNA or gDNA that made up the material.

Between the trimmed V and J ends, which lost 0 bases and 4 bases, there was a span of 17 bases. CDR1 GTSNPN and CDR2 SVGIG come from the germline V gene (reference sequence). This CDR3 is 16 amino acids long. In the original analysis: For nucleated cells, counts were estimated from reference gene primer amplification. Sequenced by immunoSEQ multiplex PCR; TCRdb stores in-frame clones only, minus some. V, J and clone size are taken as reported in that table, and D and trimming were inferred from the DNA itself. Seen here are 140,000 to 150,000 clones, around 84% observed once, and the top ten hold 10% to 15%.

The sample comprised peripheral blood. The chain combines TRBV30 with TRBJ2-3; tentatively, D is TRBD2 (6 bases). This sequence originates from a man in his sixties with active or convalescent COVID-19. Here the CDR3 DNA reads TGTGCCTGGAGTGTACGTGGGGGGACTCTGCCAGATACGCAGTATTTT. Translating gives CAWSVRGGTLPDTQYF.